These 32 T cell receptor beta chains were all obtained from the same sample, sequenced in a study of patients and donors after allogeneic stem cell transplantation. TCRdb redid the calling of the RT-PCR reads with MiXCR, one entry per CDR3 protein. Among about a million distinct CDR3 sequences, about a sixth were seen once, and the ten largest hold roughly 6%. The sample taken for sequencing was blood, either unsorted or a sorted T cell fraction (not recorded which). The receptors derive from a human donor who was either an allogeneic HSCT recipient or a stem cell or donor lymphocyte infusion donor (not recorded which). It is not recorded whose cells these are; they may come from a transplant donor.

The chain links TRBV7-8 to TRBJ2-5; D might be TRBD2 (5 bases). V lost 5 bases and J 0 bases, leaving 13 bases between the germline ends. Germline V CDR1 and CDR2: SGHVS, FQNEAQ. The CDR3 contains 15 residues. The CDR3 DNA sequence: TGTGCCAGCAGCGTTCGGACGGGGTACCAAGAGACCCAGTACTTC. Amino acid sequence: CASSVRTGYQETQYF. The complete variable domain, with remaining parts taken from reference TRBV7-8 and TRBJ2-5, reads GAGVSQSPRYKVAKRGQDVALRCDPISGHVSLFWYQQALGQGPEFLTYFQNEAQLDKSGLPSDRFFAERPEGSVSTLKIQRTQQEDSAVYLCASSVRTGYQETQYFGPGTRLLVL.

This chain uses TRBV20-1 with TRBJ1-3; 9 bases fit TRBD1. Trimming took 0 bases from V and 2 from J; bases not matched to a gene: 2. CDR3 length: 15 residues. Germline V lookup: CDR1 DFQATT, CDR2 SNEGSKA (reference sequence). The CDR3 spells CSARDRTGAGNTIYF. The CDR3 DNA follows: TGCAGTGCTAGAGACCGGACAGGGGCTGGAAACACCATATATTTT.

The rearrangement joins TRBV3-1 to TRBJ1-2, with D unresolved. CDR1 is LGHDT, CDR2 YNNKEL, per germline (reference sequence). There are 16 residues in the CDR3. Trimming removed 1 base at V and 4 bases at J, with 16 bases between. Here the CDR3 reads CASSQGSRIRAYGYTF. In DNA form, the CDR3 reads TGTGCCAGCAGCCAAGGAAGTAGGATCCGGGCCTATGGCTACACCTTC.

This chain joins TRBV5-1 and TRBJ2-3; the match to TRBD2 covers 8 bases. This CDR3 region has 15 residues. From germline, CDR1 is SGHRS and CDR2 YFSETQ. The V and J ends lost 6 bases and 3 bases, in that order; junction bases with no gene match: 9. The CDR3 region has the DNA TGCGCCAGCAAACCCAGCAGCGGGAGAACAGATACGCAGTATTTT. Amino acids: CASKPSSGRTDTQYF.

This clonotype has just a few counts. The J gene is TRBJ1-2, the V gene TRBV27, with 12 nucleotides matching TRBD1. After removal of 1 base from V and 0 bases from J, the junction contained 3 bases not matched to a gene. Germline V CDR1 and CDR2: MNHEY, SMNVEV (reference sequence). This CDR3 has 17 amino acids. The CDR3 reads CASSLLGQGASNYGYTF. CDR3 sequence (DNA): TGTGCCAGCAGTTTATTGGGACAGGGGGCCTCTAACTATGGCTACACCTTC.

This clonotype was recorded a few times. The J gene is TRBJ1-6, the V gene TRBV7-2, with D possibly matching TRBD1 (6 bases). Germline CDR1 is SGHTA and CDR2 is FQGNSA. V dropped 5 bases and J dropped 7 bases, with 21 bases sitting between them. The CDR3 sequence is 17 residues long. The CDR3 protein is CASSLSRDLRGNSPLHF. The CDR3 coding sequence is TGTGCCAGCAGCCTATCCCGGGACCTCAGGGGCAATTCACCCCTCCACTTT.

The chain carries TRBV20-1 and TRBJ1-1; possible D gene TRBD1, 6 bases. Per the germline V gene, CDR1 is DFQATT and CDR2 is SNEGSKA (reference sequence). The ends were cut back, 6 bases at V and 1 base at J, with 12 bases in the middle. The CDR3 spans 13 residues. The CDR3 loop reads CSAVGQPNTEAFF. In DNA, the CDR3 is TGCAGTGCCGTGGGACAACCGAACACTGAAGCTTTCTTT.

This clonotype occurred a few times. The chain links TRBV20-1 to TRBJ2-1, with TRBD2 matching 7 bases. The CDR3 contains 16 residues. Trimming cost V 6 bases and J 1 base; bases outside gene matches: 12. CDR1 and CDR2 (germline): DFQATT, SNEGSKA (reference sequence). The DNA for the CDR3 is TGCAGTGCCGCACTTCGATGGCGGGAGTCCTACAATGAGCAGTTCTTC. Its protein product is CSAALRWRESYNEQFF.

This chain links TRBV3-1 with TRBJ2-6; D unclear. CDR3 length: 16 amino acids. Trimming took off 1 base at V and 0 bases at J, with 7 bases between the two ends. In germline, CDR1 is LGHDT, CDR2 YNNKEL (reference sequence). The CDR3 spells CASSQVGISGANVLTF. DNA for the CDR3: TGTGCCAGCAGCCAAGTAGGGATCTCTGGGGCCAACGTCCTGACTTTC.

There are a few counts of this clonotype. This chain joins TRBV5-1 and TRBJ2-1; the match to TRBD2 covers 13 bases. The CDR3 is made up of 15 amino acids. J was trimmed by 7 bases and V by 5 bases; bases with no gene match: 6. From germline, CDR1 is SGHRS and CDR2 YFSETQ. CDR3 sequence (DNA): TGCGCCAGCAGTCATGGGACTAGCGGGGATAATGAGCAGTTCTTC. Protein: CASSHGTSGDNEQFF.

This clonotype was picked up a small number of times. This chain connects TRBV5-1 to TRBJ1-1; D is perhaps TRBD1 (6 bases). The CDR3 extends over 16 amino acids. Trimming took off 4 bases at V and 3 bases at J, with 19 bases between the two ends. Looked up from germline, CDR1 is SGHRS and CDR2 is YFSETQ. CDR3 coding DNA: TGCGCCAGCAGCAAGATTTCAGGGGCCCTCGACACTGAAGCTTTCTTT. Translating it yields CASSKISGALDTEAFF.

This clonotype showed up just a few times. The rearrangement joins TRBV7-9 to TRBJ2-3, with D unresolved. This CDR3 has 13 residues. Germline V gives CDR1 SEHNR, CDR2 FQNEAQ (reference sequence). V was shortened by 5 bases and J by 2 bases, with 8 bases between the two germline ends. For the CDR3, the DNA is TGTGCCAGCAGCCCGACCCCCACAGATACGCAGTATTTT. Translating it yields CASSPTPTDTQYF.

This clonotype was counted between two and nine times. This rearrangement joins TRBV6-1 to TRBJ2-2, with D unclear. Trimming removed 5 bases from V and 7 bases from J, with 20 bases in between. Germline CDR1 is MNHNS and CDR2 is SASEGT. The CDR3 has 16 residues. The CDR3 region is CASSPRIRLGNGELFF. In DNA form, the CDR3 reads TGTGCCAGCAGTCCCCGGATCCGCCTCGGTAACGGGGAGCTGTTTTTT.

There are many counts of this clonotype. The V and J genes are TRBV12-3 or TRBV12-4 and TRBJ2-1, with unresolved D. The CDR3 covers 12 residues. V was shortened by 3 bases and J by 6 bases, with 6 bases between the two germline ends. CDR3 coding DNA: TGTGCCAGCAGTTTCGTGGCCAATGAGCAGTTCTTC. This encodes CASSFVANEQFF.

This clonotype occurred a few times. This rearrangement joins TRBV15 to TRBJ1-3, with D hard to call. Germline values: CDR1 LNHNV, CDR2 YYDKDF (reference sequence). CDR3 length: 15 amino acids. V was clipped by 0 bases and J by 0 bases, with 6 bases between them. CDR3 sequence (DNA): TGTGCCACCAGCAGAGAGATGAGCTCTGGAAACACCATATATTTT. Translating gives CATSREMSSGNTIYF.

The J gene is TRBJ1-5, the V gene TRBV5-1, with a possible D match to TRBD1 (5 bases). The V and J ends lost 5 bases and 4 bases respectively, with 13 bases between them. This CDR3 has 14 amino acids. Germline CDR1 SGHRS, CDR2 YFSETQ. The CDR3 is CASRGQGENQPQHF. In DNA, the CDR3 is TGCGCCAGCAGGGGCCAGGGCGAAAATCAGCCCCAGCATTTT.

This clonotype has just a few counts. The chain couples TRBV20-1 to TRBJ1-5; D may be TRBD1 (5 bases). The CDR3 has 18 residues. Trimming stripped 2 bases from V and 4 bases from J, with 24 bases between. CDR1 and CDR2 (germline): DFQATT, SNEGSKA (reference sequence). The CDR3: CSARRTGGSDASNQPQHF. For the CDR3, the DNA is TGCAGTGCTAGACGAACGGGGGGGTCCGACGCTTCAAATCAGCCCCAGCATTTT.

This clonotype came up a few times. The junction and the germline gene differ at one end; a read error may be behind it. The chain recombines TRBV12-3 or TRBV12-4 with TRBJ1-2, with 7 positions matching TRBD1. The CDR3 has 11 amino acids. DNA for the CDR3: TGTGCCAGCAGTTCCGGACCGGGACAGAGATTC. Protein sequence: CASSSGPGQRF.

There are a few counts of this clonotype. The chain employs TRBV15 and TRBJ2-1; tentative D call: TRBD2 (6 bases). Deletions cut 6 bases from V and 1 base from J, with 10 bases between. Germline V gene sequence: CDR1 LNHNV, CDR2 YYDKDF (reference sequence). The CDR3 extends over 14 amino acids. CDR3 in amino acids: CATSPGSSYNEQFF. CDR3 in DNA: TGTGCCACCAGTCCCGGGAGTTCCTACAATGAGCAGTTCTTC. The full variable domain, with the rest looked up from reference TRBV15 and TRBJ2-1, is DAMVIQNPRYQVTQFGKPVTLSCSQTLNHNVMYWYQQKSSQAPKLLFHYYDKDFNNEADTPDNFQSRRPNTSFCFLDIRSPGLGDTAMYLCATSPGSSYNEQFFGPGTRLTVL.

The genes are TRBV24-1 and TRBJ1-4; D gene ambiguous. Per the germline V gene, CDR1 is KGHDR and CDR2 is SFDVKD. The CDR3 loop spans 16 amino acids. Trimming left V 3 bases short and J 0 bases short, with 10 bases between. The CDR3 nucleotides are TGTGCCACCAGTGATAGCCGGAGGGCAACTAATGAAAAACTGTTTTTT. Translating it yields CATSDSRRATNEKLFF.

This chain uses TRBV15 with TRBJ2-2; the match to TRBD1 covers 7 bases. The CDR3 runs to 16 residues. V shed 4 bases, J shed 1 base, and the junction held 6 bases outside the gene matches. Germline CDR1 reads LNHNV; CDR2 reads YYDKDF (reference sequence). The CDR3 is CATSNPGTENTGELFF. CDR3 nucleotides: TGTGCCACCAGCAACCCCGGGACAGAGAACACCGGGGAGCTGTTTTTT.

The genes are TRBV5-6 and TRBJ1-1; the D gene is possibly TRBD1 (5 bases). This CDR3 has 14 amino acids. Trimming stripped 4 bases from V and 1 base from J, with 11 bases between. Per the germline V gene, CDR1 is SGHDT and CDR2 is YYEEEE. CDR3 loop: CASSHGGKNTEAFF. In DNA form, the CDR3 reads TGTGCCAGCAGCCACGGGGGTAAGAACACTGAAGCTTTCTTT.

This chain uses TRBV5-1 with TRBJ1-4; D might be TRBD1 (5 bases). The germline V gene has CDR1 SGHRS and CDR2 YFSETQ. V lost 2 bases and J 8 bases, leaving 13 bases between the germline ends. The CDR3 contains 14 residues. The CDR3 coding sequence is TGCGCCAGCAGCTTTTCCGACAGAAGCGAAAAACTGTTTTTT. This gives the protein CASSFSDRSEKLFF. Filled out from reference TRBV5-1 and TRBJ1-4, the complete variable domain reads KAGVTQTPRYLIKTRGQQVTLSCSPISGHRSVSWYQQTPGQGLQFLFEYFSETQRNKGNFPGRFSGRQFSNSRSEMNVSTLELGDSALYLCASSFSDRSEKLFFGSGTQLSVL.

V gene TRBV27 combines with J gene TRBJ2-2, with TRBD2 identical over 10 bases. The V gene's germline CDR1 is MNHEY and CDR2 SMNVEV (reference sequence). The CDR3 extends over 15 amino acids. V shed 4 bases and J 7 bases; nucleotides not matched to a gene: 6. The CDR3 spells CASSSSGGAFGELFF. The CDR3 DNA is TGTGCCAGCAGTTCCAGCGGGGGGGCCTTCGGGGAGCTGTTTTTT.

This clonotype was seen only a few times. V and J are TRBV29-1 and TRBJ2-5, with TRBD1 matching 8 bases. V shed 7 bases, J shed 0 bases, and the junction held 10 bases outside the gene matches. This CDR3 spans 15 amino acids. Germline CDR1 is SQVTM and CDR2 is ANQGSEA. As DNA, the CDR3 is TGCAGCGCACGGGGCTCGGGACAGGACCAAGAGACCCAGTACTTC. This sequence encodes CSARGSGQDQETQYF.

The sample holds a few counts of this clonotype. The chain is built from TRBV6-2 or TRBV6-3 and TRBJ2-7; TRBD1 agrees at 8 bases. Germline trimming cut 2 bases from V and 2 bases from J; bases unmatched to any gene: 5. Germline CDR1 reads MNHEY; CDR2 reads SVGEGT. The CDR3 length is 15 residues. The DNA for the CDR3 is TGTGCCAGCAGTTACGCGGACAGGGCGGCCTACGAGCAGTACTTC. Amino acids: CASSYADRAAYEQYF.

This clonotype showed up just a few times. V and J are TRBV12-3 or TRBV12-4 and TRBJ1-2; D is possibly TRBD1 (6 bases). Trimming removed 5 bases from V and 2 bases from J, with 9 bases in between. CDR3 length: 13 amino acids. The CDR3 nucleotides are TGTGCCAGCAGTACCAGGGGCAACTATGGCTACACCTTC. Translated: CASSTRGNYGYTF.

The chain uses TRBV6-5 and TRBJ2-6; no clear D gene. Germline CDR1 reads MNHEY; CDR2 reads SVGAGI. V lost 2 bases and J lost 2, with 4 bases in between. The length of the CDR3 is 14 residues. The DNA of the CDR3 is TGTGCCAGCAGTTACAGAACTGGGGCCAACGTCCTGACTTTC. Translated: CASSYRTGANVLTF.

This clonotype was detected a few times. V is TRBV20-1 and J is TRBJ2-3, with 14 bases identical to TRBD2. Trimming removed 3 bases from V and 3 bases from J; junction bases left unmatched: 5. This CDR3 has 16 amino acids. Germline lookup yields CDR1 DFQATT and CDR2 SNEGSKA (reference sequence). The CDR3 DNA is TGCAGTGCTAGTAAGGGACTAGCGGGAGAGACAGATACGCAGTATTTT. Its protein is CSASKGLAGETDTQYF.

This clonotype occurred a few times. The rearrangement links TRBV12-3 or TRBV12-4 to TRBJ2-3; D is perhaps TRBD2 (6 bases). The CDR3 length is 15 residues. Deletions cut 3 bases from V and 3 bases from J, with 13 bases between. The CDR3 reads CASSFVRGRTDTQYF. CDR3 sequence (DNA): TGTGCCAGCAGTTTCGTACGGGGGAGGACAGATACGCAGTATTTT.

This clonotype was found a few times. This chain uses TRBV20-1 with TRBJ1-5; TRBD1 might be the D (6 bases). The CDR3 consists of 16 residues. V was cut by 3 bases and J by 0 bases, with 15 bases left in between. Germline V gene data show CDR1 as DFQATT and CDR2 as SNEGSKA (reference sequence). The CDR3 sequence: CSARGGQTYSNQPQHF. Here the CDR3 DNA reads TGCAGTGCTAGGGGAGGACAGACATATAGCAATCAGCCCCAGCATTTT.

There are many counts of this clonotype. This chain links TRBV5-1 with TRBJ2-2; D is unresolved. Germline loops: CDR1 SGHRS, CDR2 YFSETQ. The CDR3 loop spans 12 amino acids. V shed 0 bases and J shed 6 bases, with 3 bases lying between them. The CDR3 nucleotides are TGCGCCAGCAGCTTGGCGGCCGGGGAGCTGTTTTTT. This gives the protein CASSLAAGELFF. Full variable domain (outside the CDR3, taken from reference TRBV5-1 and TRBJ2-2): KAGVTQTPRYLIKTRGQQVTLSCSPISGHRSVSWYQQTPGQGLQFLFEYFSETQRNKGNFPGRFSGRQFSNSRSEMNVSTLELGDSALYLCASSLAAGELFFGEGSRLTVL.